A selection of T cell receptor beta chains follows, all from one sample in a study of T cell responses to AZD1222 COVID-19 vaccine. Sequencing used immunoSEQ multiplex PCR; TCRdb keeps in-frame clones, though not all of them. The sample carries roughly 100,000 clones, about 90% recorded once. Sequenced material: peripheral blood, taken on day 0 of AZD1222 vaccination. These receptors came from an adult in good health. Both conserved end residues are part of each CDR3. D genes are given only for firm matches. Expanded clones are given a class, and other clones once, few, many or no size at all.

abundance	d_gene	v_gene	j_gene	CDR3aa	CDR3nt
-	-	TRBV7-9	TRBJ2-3	CASTKPGGLSTDTQYF	TGTGCCAGCACAAAACCAGGAGGGTTGAGCACAGATACGCAGTATTTT
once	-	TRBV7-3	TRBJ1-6	CASSLRGPNSPLHF	TGTGCCAGCAGCCTCAGGGGCCCAAATTCACCCCTCCACTTT
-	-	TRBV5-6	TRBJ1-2	CASSLAQEIYTF	TGTGCCAGCAGCTTGGCTCAGGAGATCTACACCTTC
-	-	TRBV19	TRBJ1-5	CASWDPLSNQPQHF	TGTGCCAGCTGGGACCCTTTAAGCAATCAGCCCCAGCATTTT
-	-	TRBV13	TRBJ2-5	CASSLSGTQETQYF	TGTGCCAGCAGCTTATCGGGAACCCAGGAGACCCAGTACTTC
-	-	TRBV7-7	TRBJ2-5	CASSLNPTGGETQYF	TGTGCTAGCAGCTTAAACCCCACGGGTGGAGAGACCCAGTACTTC
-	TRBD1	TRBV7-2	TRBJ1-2	CASSTQGGTGAKWGYTF	TGTGCCAGCAGCACCCAAGGGGGGACAGGGGCCAAATGGGGCTACACCTTC
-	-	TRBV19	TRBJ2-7	CASKGPGTGQYF	TGTGCCAGTAAAGGACCCGGGACTGGGCAGTACTTC
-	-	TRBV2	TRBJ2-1	CASSDRSNEQFF	TGTGCCAGCAGTGATAGAAGCAATGAGCAGTTCTTC
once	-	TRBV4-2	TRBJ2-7	CASSQEASSYEQYF	TGTGCCAGCAGCCAAGAGGCTAGCTCCTACGAGCAGTACTTC
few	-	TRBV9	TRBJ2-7	CASSVVPAASYEQYF	TGTGCCAGCAGCGTAGTTCCGGCCGCCTCCTACGAGCAGTACTTC
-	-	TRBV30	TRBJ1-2	CAWSASNYGYTF	TGTGCCTGGAGTGCCAGTAACTATGGCTACACCTTC
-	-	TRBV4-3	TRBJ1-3	CASSQDFAQGSGNTIYF	TGCGCCAGCAGCCAAGATTTTGCCCAGGGTTCTGGAAACACCATATATTTT
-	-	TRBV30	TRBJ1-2	CAWRVRIGGYTF	TGTGCCTGGAGGGTCAGAATCGGCGGCTACACCTTC
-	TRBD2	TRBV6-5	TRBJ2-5	CASATWGGETQYF	TGTGCCAGCGCCACTTGGGGGGGGGAGACCCAGTACTTC
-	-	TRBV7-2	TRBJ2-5	CASSLVFRGAETQYF	TGTGCCAGCAGCTTAGTGTTTCGGGGGGCGGAGACCCAGTACTTC
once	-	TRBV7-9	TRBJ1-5	CASSLQGVGQPQHF	TGTGCCAGCAGCTTACAGGGAGTAGGCCAGCCCCAGCATTTT
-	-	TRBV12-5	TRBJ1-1	CASGFAGGYMNTEAFF	TGTGCTAGTGGTTTTGCGGGGGGGTATATGAACACTGAAGCTTTCTTT
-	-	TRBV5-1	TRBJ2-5	CASSLQGETQYF	TGCGCCAGCAGCTTGCAGGGCGAGACCCAGTACTTC
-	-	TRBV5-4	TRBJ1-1	CASSTLTVNTEAFF	TGTGCCAGCAGCACTCTGACAGTGAACACTGAAGCTTTCTTT
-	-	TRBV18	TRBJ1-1	CASSPGDYRAEAFF	TGTGCCAGCTCACCAGGGGATTACAGGGCCGAAGCTTTCTTT
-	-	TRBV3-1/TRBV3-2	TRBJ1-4	CASSQEGGGEKLFF	TGTGCCAGCAGCCAAGAGGGGGGAGGTGAAAAACTGTTTTTT
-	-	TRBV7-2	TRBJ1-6	CASSSSEGDSPLHF	TGTGCCAGCAGCTCGAGTGAGGGGGATTCACCCCTCCACTTT
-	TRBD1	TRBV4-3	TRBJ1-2	CASSWDRGPNYGYTF	TGCGCCAGCAGCTGGGACAGGGGTCCGAACTATGGCTACACCTTC
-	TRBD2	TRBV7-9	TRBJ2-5	CASSWTSGGPQETQYF	TGTGCCAGCAGCTGGACTAGCGGGGGGCCACAAGAGACCCAGTACTTC
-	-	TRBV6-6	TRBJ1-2	CASSSVGTNYGYTF	TGTGCCAGCAGCTCTGTGGGTACTAACTATGGCTACACCTTC
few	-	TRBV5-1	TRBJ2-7	CASSERVNSYEQYF	TGCGCCAGCAGCGAACGGGTCAACTCCTACGAGCAGTACTTC
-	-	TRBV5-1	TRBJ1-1	CASSLGRGAGKVRTEAFF	TGCGCCAGCAGCTTGGGCCGGGGGGCAGGGAAGGTCAGGACTGAAGCTTTCTTT
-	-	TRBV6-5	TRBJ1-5	CASSYSFQDQPQHF	TGTGCCAGCAGTTACTCCTTTCAGGATCAGCCCCAGCATTTT
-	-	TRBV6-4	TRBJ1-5	CASMRGGAEQPQHF	TGTGCCAGCATGAGGGGGGGCGCAGAACAGCCCCAGCATTTT
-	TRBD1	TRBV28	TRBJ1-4	CASSGQGQFLLNEKLFF	TGTGCCAGCAGTGGCCAGGGACAGTTCTTACTTAATGAAAAACTGTTTTTT
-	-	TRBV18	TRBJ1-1	CASSPPSYTEAFF	TGTGCCAGCTCACCTCCATCCTACACTGAAGCTTTCTTT
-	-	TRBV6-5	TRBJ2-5	CASSFDFLGETQYF	TGTGCCAGCAGTTTCGACTTTCTGGGGGAGACCCAGTACTTC
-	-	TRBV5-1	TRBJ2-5	CASSLDRFGETQYF	TGCGCCAGCAGCTTGGACAGGTTTGGAGAGACCCAGTACTTC
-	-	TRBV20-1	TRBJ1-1	CSDIRQAEAFF	TGCAGTGACATTAGACAGGCTGAAGCTTTCTTT
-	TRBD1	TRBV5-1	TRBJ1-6	CASSLGDREKSSSYNSPLHF	TGCGCCAGCAGCTTGGGAGACAGGGAAAAATCCAGCTCCTATAATTCACCCCTCCACTTT
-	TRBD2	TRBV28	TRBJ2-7	CASSPGAGRLYEQYF	TGTGCCAGCAGTCCAGGAGCGGGACGCCTGTACGAGCAGTACTTC
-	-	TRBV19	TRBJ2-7	CASSIDFGQRFYF	TGTGCCAGTAGTATAGATTTTGGACAGCGGTTTTACTTC
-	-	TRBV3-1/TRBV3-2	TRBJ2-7	CASSLGDVYEQYF	TGTGCCAGCAGCCTAGGGGATGTCTACGAGCAGTACTTC
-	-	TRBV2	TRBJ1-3	CASRRTDSGNTIYF	TGTGCCAGCAGACGGACAGACTCTGGAAACACCATATATTTT
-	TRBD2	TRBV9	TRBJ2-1	CASSVGTSNEQFF	TGTGCCAGCAGCGTAGGGACTAGCAATGAGCAGTTCTTC
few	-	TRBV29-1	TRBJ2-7	CSVRPGPGAEQYF	TGCAGCGTGAGGCCGGGGCCGGGGGCCGAGCAGTACTTC
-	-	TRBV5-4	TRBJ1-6	CASSLDGQNSPLHF	TGTGCCAGCAGCTTGGATGGGCAGAATTCACCCCTCCACTTT
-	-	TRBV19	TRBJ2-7	CASSTQGGAPYEQYF	TGTGCCAGTAGTACACAAGGGGGGGCCCCCTACGAGCAGTACTTC
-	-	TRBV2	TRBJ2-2	CASSDRVATGELFF	TGTGCCAGCAGTGACAGGGTTGCCACCGGGGAGCTGTTTTTT
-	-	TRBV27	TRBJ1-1	CASSLGTVTEAFF	TGTGCCAGCAGTTTGGGGACTGTCACTGAAGCTTTCTTT
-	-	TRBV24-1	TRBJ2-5	CATSGTVQETQYF	TGTGCCACCAGTGGGACAGTTCAAGAGACCCAGTACTTC
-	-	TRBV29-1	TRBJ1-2	CSVESGHQYGYTF	TGCAGCGTTGAGTCGGGACACCAGTATGGCTACACCTTC
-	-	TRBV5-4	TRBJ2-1	CASSFLGTGNNEQFF	TGTGCCAGCAGCTTTCTCGGGACTGGGAACAATGAGCAGTTCTTC
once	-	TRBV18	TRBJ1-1	CASSPGEATRGAFF	TGTGCCAGCTCCCCCGGAGAGGCAACGCGTGGAGCTTTCTTT
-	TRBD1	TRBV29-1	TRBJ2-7	CSVGRTGQEQYF	TGCAGCGTGGGGAGGACAGGGCAAGAGCAGTACTTC
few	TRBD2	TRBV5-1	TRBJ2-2	CASSLVAGDPTGELFF	TGCGCCAGCAGCTTGGTCGCGGGGGATCCCACCGGGGAGCTGTTTTTT
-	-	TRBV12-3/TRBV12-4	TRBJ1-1	CASSSSTEAFF	TGTGCCAGCAGTTCGAGCACTGAAGCTTTCTTT
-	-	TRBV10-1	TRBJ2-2	CASPTAINTGELFF	TGCGCCAGCCCCACAGCCATAAACACCGGGGAGCTGTTTTTT
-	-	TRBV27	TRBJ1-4	CASSHLRGANEKLFF	TGTGCCAGCAGCCACCTCAGGGGTGCTAATGAAAAACTGTTTTTT
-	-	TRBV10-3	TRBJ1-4	CAISVGGEKLFF	TGTGCCATCAGTGTGGGGGGGGAAAAACTGTTTTTT
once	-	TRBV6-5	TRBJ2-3	CASSISDTDTQYF	TGTGCCAGCAGTATTTCGGACACAGATACGCAGTATTTT